This is a list of T cell receptor beta chains from one sample in a study of T cell responses to AZD1222 COVID-19 vaccine. Assay: immunoSEQ multiplex PCR; the TCRdb copy retains only in-frame clones and omits some. The repertoire holds some 150,000 clones, with approximately 93% as singletons. Sequencing used peripheral blood, obtained on day 0 of AZD1222 vaccination. Receptors were obtained from an adult in good health. Both conserved end residues are part of each CDR3. The D gene is left open where the match is weak. Size values are once, few and many counts, or a class for expanded clones, and some rows have none.

d_call: .
clone_size: once
j_call: TRBJ1-2
v_call: TRBV28
cdr3_nt: TGTGCCAGCAGTTTACGGGGGGCGAGGGGCTACACCTTC
cdr3_aa: CASSLRGARGYTF

d_call: TRBD1
clone_size: .
j_call: TRBJ1-2
v_call: TRBV4-3
cdr3_nt: TGCGCCAGCAGCCCTCGCGGACAGGGGAAATCTGGCTACACCTTC
cdr3_aa: CASSPRGQGKSGYTF

d_call: .
clone_size: few
j_call: TRBJ2-7
v_call: TRBV7-8
cdr3_nt: TGTGCCAGCAGCTCCGACAGGAGATTCTCCTACGAGCAGTACTTC
cdr3_aa: CASSSDRRFSYEQYF

d_call: .
clone_size: .
j_call: TRBJ1-1
v_call: TRBV5-4
cdr3_nt: TGTGCCAGCAGCTTGAACACAGTGAACACTGAAGCTTTCTTT
cdr3_aa: CASSLNTVNTEAFF

d_call: .
clone_size: .
j_call: TRBJ2-4
v_call: TRBV12-3/TRBV12-4
cdr3_nt: TGTGCCAGCAGTTCTGTCAGCCAAAACATTCAGTACTTC
cdr3_aa: CASSSVSQNIQYF

d_call: .
clone_size: .
j_call: TRBJ2-1
v_call: TRBV14
cdr3_nt: TGTGCCAGCAGCCCTAACTGGGGGGGGCCGACCAATGAGCAGTTCTTC
cdr3_aa: CASSPNWGGPTNEQFF

d_call: .
clone_size: .
j_call: TRBJ1-5
v_call: TRBV2
cdr3_nt: TGTGCCAGCAGTGAAGCGCTTTCGATTCATCAGCCCCAGCATTTT
cdr3_aa: CASSEALSIHQPQHF

d_call: .
clone_size: .
j_call: TRBJ1-3
v_call: TRBV5-1
cdr3_nt: TGCGCCAGCAGCTTGGCCAGCAACGAGGGAAACACCATATATTTT
cdr3_aa: CASSLASNEGNTIYF

d_call: TRBD1
clone_size: .
j_call: TRBJ2-7
v_call: TRBV7-2
cdr3_nt: TGTGCCAGCAGACGAGACAGGGGTGAATACGAGCAGTACTTC
cdr3_aa: CASRRDRGEYEQYF

d_call: TRBD1
clone_size: once
j_call: TRBJ1-2
v_call: TRBV6-6
cdr3_nt: TGTGCCAGCAGTTACTCTGGGACAGGGATTAACTATGGCTACACCTTC
cdr3_aa: CASSYSGTGINYGYTF

d_call: .
clone_size: .
j_call: TRBJ1-1
v_call: TRBV2
cdr3_nt: TGTGCCAGCTCCCCTGGACAGCAAAGGACTGAAGCTTTCTTT
cdr3_aa: CASSPGQQRTEAFF

d_call: .
clone_size: .
j_call: TRBJ2-7
v_call: TRBV6-1
cdr3_nt: TGTGCCAGCAGTGAAATCCCCGGGGACGGTCGACAGTACTTC
cdr3_aa: CASSEIPGDGRQYF

d_call: .
clone_size: .
j_call: TRBJ1-4
v_call: TRBV4-2
cdr3_nt: TGTGCCAGCAGCTCCCGGCACGGGGAGGTAGAAAAACTGTTTTTT
cdr3_aa: CASSSRHGEVEKLFF

d_call: .
clone_size: .
j_call: TRBJ2-3
v_call: TRBV10-3
cdr3_nt: TGTGCCATCAGTGAGTGGGACGTGGTAAATACGCAGTATTTT
cdr3_aa: CAISEWDVVNTQYF

d_call: .
clone_size: .
j_call: TRBJ1-2
v_call: TRBV2
cdr3_nt: TGTGCCAGCACCGTAGGGGCCTATGGCTACACCTTC
cdr3_aa: CASTVGAYGYTF

d_call: .
clone_size: .
j_call: TRBJ1-6
v_call: TRBV10-3
cdr3_nt: TGTGCCATCAGTGAGAGGGGGGCAGATTCACCCCTCCACTTT
cdr3_aa: CAISERGADSPLHF

d_call: .
clone_size: .
j_call: TRBJ1-4
v_call: TRBV6-1
cdr3_nt: TGTGCCAGCAGTGAAGTCTCGGGTGGAGGAGTTCGGGAAAAACTGTTTTTT
cdr3_aa: CASSEVSGGGVREKLFF

d_call: .
clone_size: .
j_call: TRBJ1-2
v_call: TRBV4-2
cdr3_nt: TGTGCCAGCAGCCAAGATGACCGAAAAGACTATGGCTACACCTTC
cdr3_aa: CASSQDDRKDYGYTF

d_call: TRBD2
clone_size: .
j_call: TRBJ2-3
v_call: TRBV19
cdr3_nt: TGTGCCAGTAGTCCGGGACTAGCGGGGACTCCTAGCACAGATACGCAGTATTTT
cdr3_aa: CASSPGLAGTPSTDTQYF

d_call: TRBD2
clone_size: .
j_call: TRBJ2-7
v_call: TRBV11-2
cdr3_nt: TGTGCCAGCAGCCCCCACCTTTACGGGGGGGTTCACGAGCAGTACTTC
cdr3_aa: CASSPHLYGGVHEQYF

d_call: TRBD1
clone_size: once
j_call: TRBJ1-5
v_call: TRBV27
cdr3_nt: TGTGCCAGCAGTCCCCAGGGGGCAGGTTTTCAGCCCCAGCATTTT
cdr3_aa: CASSPQGAGFQPQHF

d_call: TRBD1
clone_size: few
j_call: TRBJ1-1
v_call: TRBV10-3
cdr3_nt: TGTGCCATTGGGACAGGGAGGGGAACTGAAGCTTTCTTT
cdr3_aa: CAIGTGRGTEAFF

d_call: .
clone_size: .
j_call: TRBJ2-1
v_call: TRBV12-3/TRBV12-4
cdr3_nt: TGTGCCAGCAGTTTCGCCTCTGAGGTGCAGTTCTTC
cdr3_aa: CASSFASEVQFF

d_call: .
clone_size: .
j_call: TRBJ2-7
v_call: TRBV2
cdr3_nt: TGTGCCAGCAGTGACTCACAGGGAGAGTCCTCCTACGAGCAGTACTTC
cdr3_aa: CASSDSQGESSYEQYF

d_call: TRBD1
clone_size: .
j_call: TRBJ1-2
v_call: TRBV12-5
cdr3_nt: TGTGCTAGTGGTTTGGTAACGACAGGGAACTATGGCTACACCTTC
cdr3_aa: CASGLVTTGNYGYTF

d_call: .
clone_size: .
j_call: TRBJ1-6
v_call: TRBV21-1
cdr3_nt: TGTGCCAGCAGCAAACCGGGACAGGACTTT
cdr3_aa: CASSKPGQDF

d_call: .
clone_size: .
j_call: TRBJ2-2
v_call: TRBV27
cdr3_nt: TGTGCCAGCAGCCCGGGCGGTAGAGTGGAGACCGGGGAGCTGTTTTTT
cdr3_aa: CASSPGGRVETGELFF

d_call: .
clone_size: .
j_call: TRBJ1-2
v_call: TRBV5-5
cdr3_nt: TGTGCCAGCAGCTTGAGTGGCACCGCGGGGTATGGCTACACCTTC
cdr3_aa: CASSLSGTAGYGYTF

d_call: TRBD1
clone_size: .
j_call: TRBJ2-7
v_call: TRBV5-6
cdr3_nt: TGTGCCAGCAGCTTAATGATAGGGACAGGGTTTACAGGGCAGTACTTC
cdr3_aa: CASSLMIGTGFTGQYF

d_call: .
clone_size: .
j_call: TRBJ2-6
v_call: TRBV6-4
cdr3_nt: TGTGCCAGCAGTGACGTCTGGTCCCCTAATAGCTCTGGGGCCAACGTCCTGACTTTC
cdr3_aa: CASSDVWSPNSSGANVLTF

d_call: TRBD2
clone_size: .
j_call: TRBJ2-1
v_call: TRBV7-8
cdr3_nt: TGTGCCAGCAGCTTAGTCCCAGCGGGGGGGACCTACCCTAACACCTACAATGAGCAGTTCTTC
cdr3_aa: CASSLVPAGGTYPNTYNEQFF

d_call: .
clone_size: .
j_call: TRBJ1-5
v_call: TRBV4-1
cdr3_nt: TGCGCCAGCACCCCGGTCGGCCACTTAAATCAGCCCCAGCATTTT
cdr3_aa: CASTPVGHLNQPQHF

d_call: TRBD1
clone_size: .
j_call: TRBJ2-5
v_call: TRBV28
cdr3_nt: TGTGCCAGCAGTTTTAGACAGGGTGGGGAGACCCAGTACTTC
cdr3_aa: CASSFRQGGETQYF

d_call: .
clone_size: .
j_call: TRBJ1-2
v_call: TRBV7-2
cdr3_nt: TGTGCCAGCAGCTTAGTGGCTCCCGGCGGCTATGGCTACACCTTC
cdr3_aa: CASSLVAPGGYGYTF

d_call: .
clone_size: few
j_call: TRBJ2-7
v_call: TRBV18
cdr3_nt: TGTGCCAGCTCAACGGGACTGGTCTCCTACGAGCAGTACTTC
cdr3_aa: CASSTGLVSYEQYF

d_call: TRBD1
clone_size: .
j_call: TRBJ1-4
v_call: TRBV18
cdr3_nt: TGTGCCAGCTCACCCCTGAACCGGGACAGTGGCGTTGAAAAACTGTTTTTT
cdr3_aa: CASSPLNRDSGVEKLFF

d_call: .
clone_size: .
j_call: TRBJ1-6
v_call: TRBV27
cdr3_nt: TGTGCCAGCAGACTAACGACAGTCTCACCCCTCCACTTT
cdr3_aa: CASRLTTVSPLHF

d_call: TRBD1
clone_size: .
j_call: TRBJ2-7
v_call: TRBV3-1/TRBV3-2
cdr3_nt: TGTGCCAGCAGCCAAAGGGGGCCCTACGAGCAGTACTTC
cdr3_aa: CASSQRGPYEQYF

d_call: .
clone_size: .
j_call: TRBJ2-7
v_call: TRBV7-2
cdr3_nt: TGTGCCAGCAGCCACACGAACTCCTACGAGCAGTACTTC
cdr3_aa: CASSHTNSYEQYF

d_call: .
clone_size: .
j_call: TRBJ2-5
v_call: TRBV3-1/TRBV3-2
cdr3_nt: TGTGCCAGCAGCCACCAAGGACGGTCCCAAGAGACCCAGTACTTC
cdr3_aa: CASSHQGRSQETQYF

d_call: TRBD1
clone_size: .
j_call: TRBJ1-2
v_call: TRBV24-1
cdr3_nt: TGTGCCACCAGTGACCCAGGGACAGGGTGGGTCTCTTACTACACCTTC
cdr3_aa: CATSDPGTGWVSYYTF

d_call: .
clone_size: .
j_call: TRBJ2-1
v_call: TRBV5-4
cdr3_nt: TGTGCCAGCAGTTTACAGGGCTCCTACAATGAGCAGTTCTTC
cdr3_aa: CASSLQGSYNEQFF

d_call: .
clone_size: .
j_call: TRBJ1-5
v_call: TRBV10-3
cdr3_nt: TGTGCCATCAGTGGTGGGCAGAATCAGCCCCAGCATTTT
cdr3_aa: CAISGGQNQPQHF

d_call: .
clone_size: once
j_call: TRBJ1-2
v_call: TRBV5-1
cdr3_nt: TGCGCCAGCAGCTCAGCCGCTTCGATCTATGGCTACACCTTC
cdr3_aa: CASSSAASIYGYTF

d_call: .
clone_size: once
j_call: TRBJ1-4
v_call: TRBV30
cdr3_nt: TGTGCCGGATTAAGACCGGTTTCCGCAACTAATGAAAAACTGTTTTTT
cdr3_aa: CAGLRPVSATNEKLFF

d_call: .
clone_size: once
j_call: TRBJ2-5
v_call: TRBV2
cdr3_nt: TGTGCCAGCAGCTTACTAGCCGTGGAGACCCAGTACTTC
cdr3_aa: CASSLLAVETQYF

d_call: TRBD1
clone_size: .
j_call: TRBJ1-4
v_call: TRBV28
cdr3_nt: TGTGCCAGCAGCTTAGGGACAGGGGGCGAACCTGACATTATTTTT
cdr3_aa: CASSLGTGGEPDIIF

d_call: .
clone_size: .
j_call: TRBJ2-7
v_call: TRBV27
cdr3_nt: TGTGCCAGCAGTTTGGCCCGGGACAACTACGAGCAGTACTTC
cdr3_aa: CASSLARDNYEQYF

d_call: .
clone_size: .
j_call: TRBJ1-2
v_call: TRBV6-1
cdr3_nt: TGTGCCAGCAGTGAAGAGAGGCAGAACTATGGCTACACCTTC
cdr3_aa: CASSEERQNYGYTF

d_call: TRBD1
clone_size: .
j_call: TRBJ2-3
v_call: TRBV19
cdr3_nt: TGTGCCAGTAGTGGTCCCGGGACAGTAGATACGCAGTATTTT
cdr3_aa: CASSGPGTVDTQYF

d_call: TRBD1
clone_size: .
j_call: TRBJ2-7
v_call: TRBV23-1
cdr3_nt: TGCGCCAGCAGTCCAGGTGCCGGACAGGGAATTTACGAGCAGTACTTC
cdr3_aa: CASSPGAGQGIYEQYF

d_call: .
clone_size: once
j_call: TRBJ1-2
v_call: TRBV18
cdr3_nt: TGTGCCAGCTCACCAGGTTCGACCCTCTATGGCTACACCTTC
cdr3_aa: CASSPGSTLYGYTF

d_call: .
clone_size: .
j_call: TRBJ2-2
v_call: TRBV7-2
cdr3_nt: TGTGCCAGCAGCTTATTAGGGGCGAACACCGGGGAGCTGTTTTTT
cdr3_aa: CASSLLGANTGELFF

d_call: TRBD2
clone_size: .
j_call: TRBJ2-3
v_call: TRBV3-1/TRBV3-2
cdr3_nt: TGTGCCAGCAGCCAAGGGTGGCTAGCGGGCTCCCGGGATACGCAGTATTTT
cdr3_aa: CASSQGWLAGSRDTQYF

d_call: TRBD1
clone_size: .
j_call: TRBJ1-6
v_call: TRBV4-2
cdr3_nt: TGTGCCAGCAGCCACCCTCGGGACAGGCCCGAAGGTAATTCACCCCTCCACTTT
cdr3_aa: CASSHPRDRPEGNSPLHF

d_call: .
clone_size: once
j_call: TRBJ1-3
v_call: TRBV7-9
cdr3_nt: TGTGCCAGCAGCTTTAGTCAGGCTAGCTCTGGAAACACCATATATTTT
cdr3_aa: CASSFSQASSGNTIYF

d_call: .
clone_size: few
j_call: TRBJ1-2
v_call: TRBV10-3
cdr3_nt: TGTGCCATCAACGGAGGAGGGAACAGATTATATGGCTACACCTTC
cdr3_aa: CAINGGGNRLYGYTF